This T cell receptor (beta chain) comes out of a study of molecular identifiers for immune sequencing clone quantification. Study-level findings and limits: Jurkat TCR RNA spiked in from one cell (amid 800,000 to 1,000,000 naive cells) was reportedly detectable. Identical TCR molecules that share a barcode could lead to an underestimation of highly expanded clone sizes.

This clonotype was detected a few times. Its matching antigen is unknown. One end of the junction varies from germline; a read error may be responsible. CDR1 is MNHEY, CDR2 SMNVEV, per germline (reference sequence). The CDR3 has 14 amino acids. TCRdb reprocessed the PCR reads with MiXCR, giving one entry per CDR3 protein. Of about 7,800 distinct CDR3 sequences listed, about 30% are singletons. The rearrangement joins TRBV27 to TRBJ2-5, with D unresolved. The receptor's source is a human donor in good health. Some libraries in this study had Jurkat cell RNA spiked in. What was sequenced was naive CD8+ T cells from blood, with Jurkat cell RNA spiked in. As for subset: FACS-sorted CD8+CD4-CCR7+CD45RA+ naive T cells. CDR3 DNA sequence: TGTGCCAGCAGCCCCCAGCCCTGGCAAGGGACCCAGTACTTC. It is translated as CASSPQPWQGTQYF.